This paragraph reports one T cell receptor beta chain. Its antigen is not known. These data belong to a study of cytomegalovirus exposure and HLA in healthy donors. Overall study findings and caveats: Cytomegalovirus-associated status was assigned to more than 150 TCR beta chains. As a later analysis revealed, the rate of TCR association differed by HLA locus, with DRB1 most and HLA-C fewest. As a later analysis showed, several of the most significant clusters appeared to be linked to common viral pathogens.

In nominal health when sampled, donors likely had unrecorded immune exposures nonetheless. Looked up from germline, CDR1 is ENHRY and CDR2 is SYGVKD. The V and J ends lost 6 bases and 2 bases, in that order; junction bases with no gene match: 3. CDR3 size: 15 residues. Use of 60 Vbeta and 13 Jbeta primers characterized the PCR. TCRdb keeps only in-frame clones here, not all; method: immunoSEQ multiplex PCR. The data contain about 130,000 clones, 82% of them singletons. Sequencing was carried out using PBMCs. The receptor was isolated from a woman between 45 and 65 years old in good health and CMV-seropositive. This chain uses TRBV10-3 with TRBJ2-5, with 13 bases fitting TRBD2. In nucleotides, the CDR3 is TGTGCCATCAGGGAGACTAGCGGGGGGCAAGAGACCCAGTACTTC. Its translation is CAIRETSGGQETQYF.